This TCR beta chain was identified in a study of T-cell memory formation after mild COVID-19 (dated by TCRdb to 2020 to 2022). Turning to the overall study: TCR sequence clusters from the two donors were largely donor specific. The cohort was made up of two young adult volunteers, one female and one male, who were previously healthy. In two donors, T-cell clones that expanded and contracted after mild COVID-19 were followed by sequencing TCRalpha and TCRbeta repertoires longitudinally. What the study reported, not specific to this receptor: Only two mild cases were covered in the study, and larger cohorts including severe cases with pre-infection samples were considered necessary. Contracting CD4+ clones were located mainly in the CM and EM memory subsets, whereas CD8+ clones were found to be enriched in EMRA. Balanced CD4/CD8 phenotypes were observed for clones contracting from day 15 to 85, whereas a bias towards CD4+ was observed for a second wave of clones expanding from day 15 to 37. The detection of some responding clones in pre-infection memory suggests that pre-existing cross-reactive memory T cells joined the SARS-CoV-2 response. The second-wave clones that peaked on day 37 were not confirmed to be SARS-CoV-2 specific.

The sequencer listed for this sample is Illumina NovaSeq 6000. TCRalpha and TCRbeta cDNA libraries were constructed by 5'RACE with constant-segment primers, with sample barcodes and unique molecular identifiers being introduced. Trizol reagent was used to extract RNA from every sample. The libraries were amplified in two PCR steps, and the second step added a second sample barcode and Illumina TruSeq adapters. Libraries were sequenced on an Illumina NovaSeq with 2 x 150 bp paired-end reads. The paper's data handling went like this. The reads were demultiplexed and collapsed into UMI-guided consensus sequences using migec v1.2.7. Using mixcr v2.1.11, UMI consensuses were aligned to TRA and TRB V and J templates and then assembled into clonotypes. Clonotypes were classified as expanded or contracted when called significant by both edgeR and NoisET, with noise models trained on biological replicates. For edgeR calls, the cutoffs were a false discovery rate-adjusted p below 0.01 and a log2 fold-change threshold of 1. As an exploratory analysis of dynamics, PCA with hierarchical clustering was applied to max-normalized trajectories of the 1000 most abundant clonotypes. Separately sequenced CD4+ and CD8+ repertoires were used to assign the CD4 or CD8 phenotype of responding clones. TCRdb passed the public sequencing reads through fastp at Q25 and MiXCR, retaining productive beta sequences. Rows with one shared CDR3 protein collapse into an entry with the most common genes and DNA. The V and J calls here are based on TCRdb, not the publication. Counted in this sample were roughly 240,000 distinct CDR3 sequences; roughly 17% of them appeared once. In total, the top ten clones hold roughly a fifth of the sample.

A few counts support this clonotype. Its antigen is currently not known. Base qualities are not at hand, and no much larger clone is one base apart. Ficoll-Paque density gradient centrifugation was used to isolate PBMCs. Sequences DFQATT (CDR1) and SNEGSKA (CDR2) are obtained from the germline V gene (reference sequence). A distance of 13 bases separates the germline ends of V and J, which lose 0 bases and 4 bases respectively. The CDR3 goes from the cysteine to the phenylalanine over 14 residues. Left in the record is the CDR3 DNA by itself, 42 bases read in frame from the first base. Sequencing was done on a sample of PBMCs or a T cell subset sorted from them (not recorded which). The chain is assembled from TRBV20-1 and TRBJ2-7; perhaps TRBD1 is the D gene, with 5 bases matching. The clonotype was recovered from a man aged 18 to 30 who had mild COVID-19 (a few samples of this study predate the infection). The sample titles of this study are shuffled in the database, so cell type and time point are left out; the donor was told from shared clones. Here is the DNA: TGCAGTGCTAGAGATTCGGCACAGGCGTACGAGCAGTACTTC. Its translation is CSARDSAQAYEQYF.